The entry below gives a single T cell receptor beta chain sequence along with its context. Some clones are missing from TCRdb's copy, which holds only in-frame ones; the method was immunoSEQ multiplex PCR. The sample has about 2.4 million clones, approximately 93% seen once. The data originate from a study of shared clonotypes between healthy human individuals. Across the whole study: Three plates were used per donor for CD4 naive, three for CD4 memory, two for CD8 naive and one for CD8 memory.

Per the germline V gene, CDR1 is MNHEY and CDR2 is SVGAGI. The V gene end was trimmed by 5 bases and the J gene end by 6 bases; junction bases not matched to a gene: 8. The CDR3 loop spans 15 amino acids. Sequences were obtained from naive CD4+ T cells from PBMCs. Stated subset: CD45RA+ positively selected. The chain combines TRBV6-5 with TRBJ2-4, with TRBD1 identical over 9 bases. The clonotype originates from a man aged 18 to 35 in good health. Some clones in this sample may be carry-over from other donors' samples. The CDR3 loop is CASSASGTGRNIQYF. CDR3 coding DNA: TGTGCCAGCAGTGCCTCCGGGACAGGGCGAAACATTCAGTACTTC.